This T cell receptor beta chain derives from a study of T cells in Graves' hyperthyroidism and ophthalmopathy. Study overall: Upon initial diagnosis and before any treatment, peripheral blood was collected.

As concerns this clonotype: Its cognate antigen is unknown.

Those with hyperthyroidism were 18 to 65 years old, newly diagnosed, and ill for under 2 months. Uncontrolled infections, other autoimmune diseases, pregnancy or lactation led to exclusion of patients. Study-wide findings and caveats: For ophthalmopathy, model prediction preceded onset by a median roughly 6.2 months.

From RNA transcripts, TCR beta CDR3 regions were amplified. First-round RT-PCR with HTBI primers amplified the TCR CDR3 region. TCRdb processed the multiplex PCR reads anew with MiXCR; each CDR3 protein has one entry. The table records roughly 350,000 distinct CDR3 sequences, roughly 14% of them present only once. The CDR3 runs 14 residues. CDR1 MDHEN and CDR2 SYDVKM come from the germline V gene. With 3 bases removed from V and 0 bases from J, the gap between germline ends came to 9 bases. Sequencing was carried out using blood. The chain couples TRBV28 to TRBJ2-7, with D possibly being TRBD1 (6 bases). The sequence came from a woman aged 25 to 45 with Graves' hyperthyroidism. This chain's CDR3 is CASSFGTLSYEQYF. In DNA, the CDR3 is TGTGCCAGCAGTTTCGGGACACTCTCCTACGAGCAGTACTTC.